This T cell receptor (beta chain) comes out of a study of T cell changes during pregnancy in multiple sclerosis. Sequenced by immunoSEQ multiplex PCR; TCRdb stores in-frame clones only, minus some. The data contain about 54,000 clones, more than 85% of them singletons. Worth noting for this clone: The junction differs from germline at one of its ends, possibly a read error.

This receptor was identified in a female donor in good health, enrolled as a control in a pregnancy study. This material consisted of peripheral blood, taken after pregnancy.

The CDR3 loop is CASSLGQANTGELFF. Written as DNA, the CDR3 is TGTGCTAGCAGCTTAGGACAGGCAAACACCGGGGAGCTGTTTTTT. The chain links TRBV7-7 to TRBJ2-2; 7 bases line up with TRBD1. The germline V gene encodes CDR1 SSHAT and CDR2 FNYEAQ (reference sequence). This CDR3 spans 15 amino acids. The full variable domain, with the rest looked up from reference TRBV7-7 and TRBJ2-2, is GAGVSQSPRYKVTKRGQDVTLRCDPISSHATLYWYQQALGQGPEFLTYFNYEAQPDKSGLPSDRFSAERPEGSISTLTIQRTEQRDSAMYRCASSLGQANTGELFFGEGSRLTVL.